The rows below give T cell receptor beta chains drawn from one sample of a study of blood T cell repertoires in COVID-19. The repertoire was sequenced with immunoSEQ multiplex PCR; TCRdb's copy has only in-frame clones and lacks some. In the table there are 150,000 to 200,000 clones, almost 85% of which are singletons. Sequencing was performed on peripheral blood. Source of these receptors: a human donor with acute or convalescent COVID-19. The donor label of this sample is uncertain. CDR3s include the opening cysteine and the closing phenylalanine or tryptophan.

cdr3_aa	v_call	j_call
CASRTGTSNSPLHF	TRBV14	TRBJ1-6
CASSPTGSGMNEQFF	TRBV5-4	TRBJ2-1
CASSEAGTLIETQYF	TRBV6-1	TRBJ2-5
CASRLAGGPTGELFF	TRBV5-1	TRBJ2-2
CASSPGQGIGYTF	TRBV12-3/TRBV12-4	TRBJ1-2
CASSYPGGNEQFF	TRBV6-5	TRBJ2-1
CASKFDEAVDTIYF	TRBV6-5	TRBJ1-3
CASSSTASNTEAFF	TRBV5-1	TRBJ1-1
CASSLEGGAYEQYF	TRBV13	TRBJ2-7
CASGLATDTQYF	TRBV2	TRBJ2-3
CASSLDRVEKLFF	TRBV6-5	TRBJ1-4
CSVGGTSGVDTQYF	TRBV29-1	TRBJ2-3
CASSRGAGRQETQYF	TRBV7-2	TRBJ2-5
CASRGPAQHRTQYF	TRBV6-5	TRBJ2-5
CASSFTSGSWGNEQFF	TRBV27	TRBJ2-1
CASSPPGLAGETQYF	TRBV7-9	TRBJ2-5
CASSFPTSGKSNTGELFF	TRBV5-1	TRBJ2-2
CASSLRSLAGANEQFF	TRBV7-2	TRBJ2-1
CASRASASTGELFF	TRBV2	TRBJ2-2
CASSSSGSTYNEQFF	TRBV7-3	TRBJ2-1